This entry concerns a single T cell receptor (beta chain). Its target is unknown. With 60 Vbeta and 13 Jbeta primers, the PCR was carried out. Sequencing used immunoSEQ multiplex PCR; TCRdb keeps in-frame clones, though not all of them. Of roughly 200,000 clones listed, roughly 79% are singletons. V shed 4 bases and J 1 base; nucleotides not matched to a gene: 5. CDR1 is SGHNT, CDR2 YENEEA, per germline. This CDR3 contains 15 residues. The sample originates from a study of cytomegalovirus exposure and HLA in healthy donors. Whole-study context: From HLA-typed donors, an early data release held tens of millions of unique TCRs.

Study-level findings and limits: Overall, roughly 150 TCR beta chains were annotated as cytomegalovirus-associated. The classifier reportedly diagnosed cytomegalovirus status with high sensitivity and specificity.

The V and J genes are TRBV11-3 and TRBJ1-1, with TRBD1 identical over 8 bases. The source material was PBMCs. The sequence derives from a young man in good health and CMV-seronegative. DNA for the CDR3: TGTGCCAGCAGCTCGCAGACAGGGGCGAACACTGAAGCTTTCTTT. This codes for CASSSQTGANTEAFF.